What follows describes a single T cell receptor beta chain. Its antigen is still unknown. This entry is derived from a study of CD8+CD57+ T cells in acquired aplastic anemia. At the level of the study: Sorted CD4+ and CD8+ cells yielded 2.5 to 3.5 ug of DNA on average. Overall study findings and caveats: Patients showed no significant difference from controls in CD8+ Simpson's diversity.

Genomic DNA was employed as the template in profiling TCR beta VDJ and CDR3. TCRdb processed the reads anew with MiXCR; each CDR3 protein has one entry. The data show some 170,000 distinct CDR3 sequences, around 50% seen once. The CDR3 sequence is 13 residues long. Trimming took off 3 bases at V and 4 bases at J, with 10 bases between the two ends. Looked up from germline, CDR1 is SGDLS and CDR2 is YYNGEE. Flow cytometry had shown expanded CD8+CD57+ cells in the patients chosen for sequencing. Severe acquired aplastic anemia was the diagnosis recorded for all patients. No patient had been given any therapy when blood was sampled.

The receptor was derived from a human donor with aplastic anemia. The sequenced sample consisted of sorted CD4+, CD8+, or CD8+CD57+ T cells (not recorded which) from PBMCs. The rearrangement uses TRBV9 and TRBJ2-5, with unresolved D. CDR3 coding DNA: TGTGCCAGCAGCGCCGGCGATGGAGAGACCCAGTACTTC. Its translation: CASSAGDGETQYF.